Below, one TCR beta chain is given with its context. This specimen comes from a study of blood T cell repertoires in COVID-19. Study context: T cells, B-cell-depleted T cells, or PBMCs supplied cDNA or gDNA.

The authors' processing: Amplifying reference gene primers gave estimates of nucleated cell counts. Sequencing was performed with immunoSEQ multiplex PCR; in TCRdb, only in-frame clones are kept and a portion is missing. V and J calls and clone size are as listed in that table; D and trimming were resolved from the DNA. This sample has tens of thousands of clones, with more than 75% found just once. This CDR3 has 14 amino acids. With 4 bases removed from V and 2 bases from J, the gap between germline ends came to 12 bases. CDR1 is SEHNR, CDR2 FQNEAQ, per germline (reference sequence). The sequencing input was peripheral blood. The origin of this receptor is a human donor in a cohort sampled during active COVID-19. The chain is built from TRBV7-9 and TRBJ2-7, with D tentatively TRBD2 (5 bases). CDR3 residues: CASSSAGGTYEQYF. CDR3 in DNA: TGTGCCAGCAGCTCGGCGGGTGGAACCTACGAGCAGTACTTC.